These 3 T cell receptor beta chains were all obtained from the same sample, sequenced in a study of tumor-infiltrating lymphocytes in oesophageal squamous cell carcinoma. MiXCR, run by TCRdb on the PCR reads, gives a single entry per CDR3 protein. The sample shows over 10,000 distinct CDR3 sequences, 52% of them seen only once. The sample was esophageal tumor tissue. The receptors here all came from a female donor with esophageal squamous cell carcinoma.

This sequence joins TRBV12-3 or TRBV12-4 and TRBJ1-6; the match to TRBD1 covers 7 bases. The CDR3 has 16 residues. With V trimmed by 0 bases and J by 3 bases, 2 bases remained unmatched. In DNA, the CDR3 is TGTGCCAGCAGTTTAGCCCAGGGGGTCTATAATTCACCCCTCCACTTT. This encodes CASSLAQGVYNSPLHF.

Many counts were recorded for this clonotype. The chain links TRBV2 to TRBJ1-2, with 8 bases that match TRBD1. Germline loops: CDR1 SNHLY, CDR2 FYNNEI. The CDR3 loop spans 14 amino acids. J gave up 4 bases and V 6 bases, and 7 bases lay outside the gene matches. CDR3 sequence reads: CASSPGQGVYGYTF. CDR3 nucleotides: TGTGCCAGCAGCCCCGGACAGGGCGTCTATGGCTACACCTTC.

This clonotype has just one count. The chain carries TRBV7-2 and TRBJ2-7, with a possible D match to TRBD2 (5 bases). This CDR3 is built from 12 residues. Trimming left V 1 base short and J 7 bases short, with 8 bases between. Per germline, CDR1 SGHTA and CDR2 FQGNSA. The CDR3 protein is CASSLGGREQYF. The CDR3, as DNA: TGTGCCAGCAGCTTAGGAGGGCGGGAGCAGTACTTC. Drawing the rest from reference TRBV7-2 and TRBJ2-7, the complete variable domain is GAGVSQSPSNKVTEKGKDVELRCDPISGHTALYWYRQSLGQGLEFLIYFQGNSAPDKSGLPSDRFSAERTGGSVSTLTIQRTQQEDSAVYLCASSLGGREQYFGPGTRLTVT.